The 16 T cell receptor beta chains listed next were all sequenced from one sample in a study of blood T cell repertoires in COVID-19. Clones were sequenced by immunoSEQ multiplex PCR, and TCRdb holds only the in-frame ones, with some missing. The sample lists a few hundred thousand clones, approximately 82% occurring once. Sequenced input: peripheral blood. These receptors originate from a woman older than 75 with acute or convalescent COVID-19.

The rearrangement joins TRBV11-2 to TRBJ2-3; D possibly corresponds to TRBD2 (5 bases). This CDR3 is 15 amino acids long. The V gene's germline CDR1 is SGHAT and CDR2 FQNNGV. With 1 base removed from V and 3 bases from J, the gap between germline ends came to 11 bases. The CDR3 protein is CASSLGPGGTDTQYF. CDR3 DNA: TGTGCCAGCAGCTTAGGTCCGGGCGGGACAGATACGCAGTATTTT.

This chain uses TRBV3-1 (or the pseudogene TRBV3-2) with TRBJ1-2; TRBD1 aligns across 9 bases. The trim removed 5 bases at V and 7 bases at J, leaving 8 bases unmatched. Germline CDR1 is LGHDT and CDR2 is YNNKEL (reference sequence). The CDR3 is made up of 14 amino acids. CDR3 protein: CASSFRDRVGGYTF. In DNA form, the CDR3 reads TGTGCCAGCAGCTTCCGGGACAGGGTGGGTGGCTACACCTTC.

The V gene is TRBV30, the J gene TRBJ2-5; maybe TRBD2 (6 bases). The germline V and J ends were trimmed by 1 base and 5 bases, with 11 bases remaining between them. Germline V gene data show CDR1 as GTSNPN and CDR2 as SVGIG (reference sequence). This CDR3 region has 13 residues. Here the CDR3 DNA reads TGTGCCTGGAGTGAAGATCGGGGGGAGACCCAGTACTTC. This gives the protein CAWSEDRGETQYF.

V is TRBV5-6 and J is TRBJ1-1; D gene unclear. The CDR3 has 13 residues. Germline V gene data show CDR1 as SGHDT and CDR2 as YYEEEE. V gave up 3 bases and J gave up 4 bases, with 10 bases separating them. CDR3 residues: CASSSLYGTEAFF. In nucleotides, the CDR3 is TGTGCCAGCAGCTCGCTCTATGGCACTGAAGCTTTCTTT.

This chain uses TRBV5-1 with TRBJ2-2; TRBD1 is a possible D gene (6 bases). Germline CDR1 and CDR2: SGHRS and YFSETQ. The CDR3 spans 15 residues. Trimming left V 4 bases short and J 5 bases short, with 15 bases between. CDR3 sequence: CASSPQGERTGELFF. CDR3 sequence (DNA): TGCGCCAGCAGCCCACAGGGTGAGCGGACCGGGGAGCTGTTTTTT. The full variable domain, with the rest looked up from reference TRBV5-1 and TRBJ2-2, is KAGVTQTPRYLIKTRGQQVTLSCSPISGHRSVSWYQQTPGQGLQFLFEYFSETQRNKGNFPGRFSGRQFSNSRSEMNVSTLELGDSALYLCASSPQGERTGELFFGEGSRLTVL.

The chain carries TRBV5-1 and TRBJ1-2; the D is unclear. Germline assignment: CDR1 SGHRS and CDR2 YFSETQ. Trimming stripped 1 base from V and 7 bases from J, with 2 bases between. This CDR3 is built from 10 residues. DNA for the CDR3: TGCGCCAGCAGCTTGCTTGGCTACACCTTC. Translation: CASSLLGYTF. The full variable domain, rest sourced from reference TRBV5-1 and TRBJ1-2, is KAGVTQTPRYLIKTRGQQVTLSCSPISGHRSVSWYQQTPGQGLQFLFEYFSETQRNKGNFPGRFSGRQFSNSRSEMNVSTLELGDSALYLCASSLLGYTFGSGTRLTVV.

The chain employs TRBV7-3 and TRBJ1-2, with D perhaps matching TRBD1 (6 bases). This CDR3 spans 13 amino acids. CDR1 and CDR2 from the germline V gene are SGHTA and FQGTGA. Trimming left V 4 bases short and J 13 bases short, with 19 bases between. CDR3 coding DNA: TGTGCCAGCAGCTCCGATCAACAGGGAAGGGCCACCTTC. Translating gives CASSSDQQGRATF.

V usage is TRBV24-1 and J usage is TRBJ1-2, with a tentative D call TRBD1 (5 bases). V dropped 9 bases and J dropped 2 bases, with 9 bases sitting between them. Germline CDR1 is KGHDR and CDR2 is SFDVKD. This CDR3 has 12 amino acids. This CDR3 is CATFDRNYGYTF. Here the CDR3 DNA reads TGTGCCACCTTTGACAGAAACTATGGCTACACCTTC.

The genes are TRBV24-1 and TRBJ2-1; weak D call: TRBD2 (5 bases). The CDR3 covers 16 residues. CDR1 and CDR2 (germline): KGHDR, SFDVKD. Deletions cut 3 bases from V and 0 bases from J, with 11 bases between. The CDR3 protein is CATSDRTFRSYNEQFF. The CDR3 bases are TGTGCCACCAGTGATAGGACTTTCCGCTCCTACAATGAGCAGTTCTTC.

DNA of the CDR3: TGTGCCAGCAGCCCTCTAGGTCTAGCGGGGCTCCAAGAGACCCAGTACTTC. It yields the protein CASSPLGLAGLQETQYF. The chain employs TRBV3-1 (or the pseudogene TRBV3-2) and TRBJ2-5; TRBD2 matches 9 bases. V gave up 4 bases and J gave up 1 base; unmatched junction bases: 10. CDR1 and CDR2 (germline): LGHDT, YNNKEL (reference sequence). The CDR3 length is 17 residues.

The rearrangement uses TRBV24-1 and TRBJ2-2; 8 nucleotides match TRBD1. V shed 1 base and J 1 base; nucleotides not matched to a gene: 1. This CDR3 comprises 16 residues. CDR1 KGHDR and CDR2 SFDVKD come from the germline V gene. CDR3 bases: TGTGCCACCAGTGATTTCGGACAGGGGAACACCGGGGAGCTGTTTTTT. This codes for CATSDFGQGNTGELFF.

The chain links TRBV7-2 to TRBJ2-1; TRBD2 agrees at 14 bases. V was pared by 5 bases and J by 5 bases, with 8 bases of the junction left unmatched. Germline V gives CDR1 SGHTA, CDR2 FQGNSA. The CDR3 consists of 17 residues. CDR3 in amino acids: CASSPRTSGGFHNEQFF. As DNA, the CDR3 is TGTGCCAGCAGCCCCCGGACTAGCGGGGGGTTCCACAATGAGCAGTTCTTC.

This clone occurred a few times. This chain uses TRBV28 with TRBJ1-1; the match to TRBD1 covers 8 bases. This CDR3 contains 17 residues. Germline CDR1 reads MDHEN; CDR2 reads SYDVKM. V shed 2 bases and J 1 base; nucleotides not matched to a gene: 9. The CDR3 sequence is CASSLSQGAGKNTEAFF. The CDR3 nucleotides are TGTGCCAGCAGTTTAAGTCAGGGGGCCGGGAAGAACACTGAAGCTTTCTTT.

J is TRBJ2-1 and V is TRBV7-3, with D tentatively TRBD1 (5 bases). Germline V CDR1 and CDR2: SGHTA, FQGTGA. Trimming shortened V by 5 bases and J by 7 bases, and 15 bases separated the two germline ends. The CDR3 consists of 14 residues. CDR3 DNA: TGTGCCAGCAGCGCCCAGCCAGCAGGGAATGAGCAGTTCTTC. Translated, it gives CASSAQPAGNEQFF.

The chain recombines TRBV20-1 with TRBJ1-2; 7 bases map to TRBD1. The V segment lost 6 bases and the J segment 6 bases; nucleotides outside the gene matches: 1. Germline lookup yields CDR1 DFQATT and CDR2 SNEGSKA (reference sequence). The CDR3 totals 10 residues. The DNA of the CDR3 is TGCAGTGCAGACAGGGATGGCTACACCTTC. Its translation: CSADRDGYTF.

The V and J genes are TRBV7-9 and TRBJ1-1, with 9 bases fitting TRBD1. The CDR3 covers 12 residues. The V gene end was trimmed by 3 bases and the J gene end by 9 bases; junction bases not matched to a gene: 2. Germline CDR1 and CDR2: SEHNR and FQNEAQ (reference sequence). CDR3 nucleotides: TGTGCCAGCAGCTTGGGACAGGGCAAAGCTTTCTTT. Amino acid sequence: CASSLGQGKAFF.